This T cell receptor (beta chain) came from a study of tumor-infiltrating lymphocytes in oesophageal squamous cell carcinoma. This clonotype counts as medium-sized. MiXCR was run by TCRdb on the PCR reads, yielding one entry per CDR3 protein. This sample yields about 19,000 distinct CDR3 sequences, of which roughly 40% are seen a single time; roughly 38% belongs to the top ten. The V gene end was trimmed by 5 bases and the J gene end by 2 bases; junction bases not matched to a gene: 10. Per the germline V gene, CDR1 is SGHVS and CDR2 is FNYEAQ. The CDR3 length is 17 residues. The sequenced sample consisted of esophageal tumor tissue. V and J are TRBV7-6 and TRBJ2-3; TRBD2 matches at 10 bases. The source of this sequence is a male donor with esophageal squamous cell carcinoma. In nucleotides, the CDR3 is TGTGCCAGCAGCCGGACTAGCGGCCATTACCCCACAGATACGCAGTATTTT. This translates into CASSRTSGHYPTDTQYF.